Below, one TCR beta chain is given with its context. This clone was counted between two and nine times. No cognate antigen has been identified for it. No base quality values were provided; no much bigger clone lies one nucleotide off. A distance of 11 bases separates the germline ends of V and J, which lose 5 bases and 3 bases respectively. According to the germline V gene, CDR1 reads MNHEY and CDR2 reads SVGAGI. The CDR3, from cysteine to phenylalanine, totals 14 residues. Here the CDR3 DNA is all that survives: 42 bases in frame from base 1. The Qiagen DNeasy kit was used to extract genomic DNA from unsorted PBMCs and from the negatively selected CD4+ and CD8+ fractions. Using primers that anneal to V and J segments, immunoSEQ multiplex PCR amplified the TCR beta CDR3 regions. A synthetic immune receptor repertoire was used to minimize amplification bias, and any residual bias was removed computationally once sequencing was done. As for the authors' bioinformatics: Repertoire diversity was quantified as the Shannon entropy index using custom Python scripts. Unsorted, CD4+ and CD8+ repertoires were analyzed separately, except in combined analyses where CD4+ and CD8+ sequences were merged in silico. Clonal expansion was defined as at least a 2-fold frequency increase after treatment relative to C1D1, with a pseudocount of 0.5 for undetected baseline clones. Clones with 0 or 1 copy at C1D1 were classified as singleton clones, and clones with 2 or more copies were classified as non-singleton clones. Clones expanded in unsorted samples were assigned a CD4+, CD8+ or unknown annotation through matching of protein sequences in sorted samples from the same patient. Wilcoxon tests were applied to paired samples to test diversity changes from C1D1 to C4D1. The clones in this table, taken by TCRdb from immuneACCESS, are in-frame only. Not every clone is retained; where verified, under half of the shortfall comes from an unresolved V gene, and the cause of the rest is unknown. That table furnishes V, J and clone size, whereas the DNA furnished D and trimming. The sample data list 20,000 to 25,000 clones, and roughly 73% of these were observed just once. Of the sample, around a quarter is held by the ten largest clones.

The sample's time point label, decoded: cycle 2 day 1 (C2D1) of nivolumab. Every trial patient had relapsed following autologous stem cell transplantation, and prior brentuximab vedotin exposure was what differed among cohorts A, B and C. A total of over 50 patients with relapsed/refractory classical Hodgkin lymphoma made up the trial cohort, and each patient's best overall response was complete response, partial response or progressive disease. Trial patients were treated with single-agent nivolumab in the multi-cohort phase II CheckMate 205 trial. Best overall response was determined by an independent review committee according to the 2007 International Working Group response criteria. PBMCs from the trial were collected at three points: immediately before nivolumab initiation (C1D1), and during therapy at cycle 2 day 1 and cycle 4 day 1. Peripheral blood was collected in 8 mL Vacutainer Cell Preparation Tubes, from which PBMCs were isolated by centrifugation and then cryopreserved.

The entry originates in a study of PD-1 blockade in classical Hodgkin lymphoma (TCRdb year 2020). For the study in its entirety: Nivolumab dosing was 3 mg/kg intravenously every 2 weeks, continuing until either disease progression or unacceptable toxicity. The study used CyTOF and TCR beta sequencing to define a peripheral blood immune signature of response to PD-1 blockade in classical Hodgkin lymphoma. What the research found in general, with its limitations: The study was limited to a single clinical trial cohort, and causes of repertoire differences, possibly disease activity or prior therapy, remained undefined. By C4D1, a significant rise was seen in CD4+ TCR diversity but not in CD8+ TCR diversity (p=0.0027 vs p=0.16), and the rise was most apparent among complete responders (p=0.02). Trial patients with a complete response had baseline diversity similar to that of newly diagnosed patients, while partial responders and progressors had significantly lower diversity. Baseline TCR diversity was reported to be lower in newly diagnosed patients than in healthy donors and to be lower still in relapsed/refractory patients. Lower diversity was observed in patients in whom nivolumab was started less than 1 year after ASCT, and these patients were excluded from later analyses so that confounding by immune reconstitution would be avoided.

This TCR derives from a human donor with classical Hodgkin lymphoma. The source was peripheral blood mononuclear cells (PBMCs), collected before the second cycle of nivolumab. The chain links TRBV6-5 with TRBJ1-5, with no confidently assigned D gene. The DNA sequence reads TGTGCCAGCAGTACGACTGACTTCAATCAGCCCCAGCATTTT. It codes for CASSTTDFNQPQHF.